Listed here is a single TCR beta chain. In the authors' workflow: The assay estimated nucleated cells by amplifying reference gene primers. The repertoire was sequenced with immunoSEQ multiplex PCR; TCRdb's copy has only in-frame clones and lacks some. The V and J calls and clone size are taken from that table; D and trimming were inferred from the DNA. The sample shows around 110,000 clones, approximately 85% of them seen only once. This record belongs to a study of blood T cell repertoires in COVID-19. In the study overall: Some COVID-19 samples were acute and others convalescent; all came from the United States, Italy and Spain. From T cells, B-cell-depleted T cells, or PBMCs came the material, which was cDNA or gDNA.

The ends were cut back, 1 base at V and 6 bases at J, with 16 bases in the middle. Germline V gives CDR1 SGHNT, CDR2 YENEEA. CDR3 size: 15 residues. The sequence derives from a man between 70 and 80 years old with acute or convalescent COVID-19. Sample: peripheral blood. The V call is TRBV11-3, the J call TRBJ2-7; TRBD2 is a possible D gene (6 bases). The CDR3 protein is CASSLGGPAGGEQYF. In nucleotides, the CDR3 is TGTGCCAGCAGCTTAGGGGGCCCGGCCGGGGGCGAGCAGTACTTC.